These T cell receptor beta chains were read from a single sample in a study of T cells after yellow fever vaccination. TCRdb itself ran the 5' RACE reads through MiXCR, one entry per CDR3 protein. The sample has under 400,000 distinct CDR3 sequences, 9.5% to 15% seen once. Specimen: CD4+ T cells sorted from PBMCs, collected 15 days after the yellow fever booster vaccination. These TCRs come from a man aged 18 to 29 who received the YFV17D yellow fever vaccine. Each CDR3 is given without its conserved first and last residue. The order of the fields is V gene, clone size, J gene, CDR3 protein. Size tells how often a clone was seen (once, few, many) or the class of an expanded clone, and some rows leave it out.

TRBV7-3,few,TRBJ1-6,ASSLWEGGSPLH
TRBV7-9,.,TRBJ1-1,ASSHSLVGPAAF
TRBV18,few,TRBJ2-7,ASSPLAGGLDEQY
TRBV28,few,TRBJ2-5,ASSSGSGNEETQY
TRBV6-1,.,TRBJ2-3,ASLPTYLTDTQY
TRBV5-1,few,TRBJ2-4,ASSFGAGGLGQDIQY
TRBV27,.,TRBJ1-5,ASSPPRSSGSNQPQH
TRBV4-3,many,TRBJ2-5,ASSGKISPLQETQY
TRBV10-3,.,TRBJ1-5,AVNRRRNQPQH
TRBV12-3/TRBV12-4,.,TRBJ1-2,ASRRARVGGYT
TRBV20-1,.,TRBJ2-5,SAPGTTQETQY
TRBV11-2,.,TRBJ1-4,ASSSSYTPNEKLF
TRBV3-1,many,TRBJ2-5,ASSQLAGVSETQY
TRBV5-1,.,TRBJ1-1,ASSLAGGSRAF
TRBV7-9,few,TRBJ2-5,ASSFGRGEETQY
TRBV29-1,few,TRBJ1-1,SVDQGRTEAF
TRBV5-1,few,TRBJ2-6,ASSHSPSGANVLT
TRBV24-1,.,TRBJ2-3,ATSEPGTTDTQY
TRBV6-5,few,TRBJ1-6,ASSPDRGDSPLH
TRBV11-3,few,TRBJ2-1,ASSSFGGGREQF
TRBV5-1,.,TRBJ2-3,ASRRGAADTQY
TRBV6-5,.,TRBJ1-6,ASSDRGGVNSPLH
TRBV10-3,.,TRBJ2-1,AISGDSYEQF
TRBV7-3,.,TRBJ2-3,ASSYRSDTTDTQY
TRBV7-2,few,TRBJ2-3,ASSLVALAGGRDTQY
TRBV11-3,.,TRBJ1-1,ASSLEAGTF
TRBV4-3,.,TRBJ2-7,ASSQEPGSYEQY
TRBV7-2,few,TRBJ2-3,ASSLGAEMSTDTQY
TRBV24-1,.,TRBJ2-2,ATSDRDTFSGYTGELF
TRBV4-3,many,TRBJ1-6,ASSQDFGAANNSPLH
TRBV10-3,.,TRBJ2-7,AISEITSGSYEQY
TRBV5-1,many,TRBJ2-5,ASRGEGQETQY
TRBV4-2,.,TRBJ2-6,ASSQDPAASGANVLT
TRBV7-7,few,TRBJ2-2,ASSFDRGTGELF